A single sample is the source of the 30 T cell receptor beta chains below, sequenced in a study of T and B cells in COVID-19 patients. TRB was amplified from about 260-540 ng of blood genomic DNA. BIOMED2 TRB-A/B primer pools were used in multiplex TRB PCR. TCRdb reanalysed the multiplex PCR reads using MiXCR and keeps one entry per CDR3 protein. This sample has about 5,100 distinct CDR3 sequences, with 15% to 20% found just once. The sample consisted of blood. The receptors shown here come from a human donor who had recovered from COVID-19.

This clonotype is labeled as medium-sized. V gene TRBV6-1 combines with J gene TRBJ1-5; TRBD1 is a possible D gene (6 bases). CDR1 MNHNS and CDR2 SASEGT come from the germline V gene. The CDR3 extends over 14 amino acids. V lost 6 bases to trimming and J lost 0 bases, with 9 bases between them. CDR3 in DNA: TGTGCCAGCAGATACAGGGATAGCAATCAGCCCCAGCATTTT. Protein product: CASRYRDSNQPQHF.

The rearrangement links TRBV6-5 to TRBJ2-7; TRBD2 matches 7 bases. Germline V gene lookup returns CDR1 MNHEY and CDR2 SVGAGI. The CDR3 runs to 14 residues. V trimming: 5 bases; J trimming: 1 base; junction bases outside the gene matches: 5. DNA of the CDR3: TGTGCCAGCAGTGTGGGCGGGAGATCCTACGAGCAGTACTTC. It codes for CASSVGGRSYEQYF.

This clonotype occurred many times. The chain links TRBV6-5 to TRBJ1-3; weak D call: TRBD1 (5 bases). The CDR3 is 16 amino acids. Looked up from germline, CDR1 is MNHEY and CDR2 is SVGAGI. V lost 0 bases, J lost 5 bases, and 14 bases lay in between. The DNA of the CDR3 is TGTGCCAGCAGTTACTCGGGGCAGGGTGTCAGAAACACCATATATTTT. The encoded protein is CASSYSGQGVRNTIYF.

The V gene is TRBV5-1, the J gene TRBJ1-1, with 12 bases matching TRBD1. Germline CDR1 is SGHRS and CDR2 is YFSETQ. The ends lost 3 bases at V and 4 bases at J; junction bases unmatched: 7. This CDR3 is 16 amino acids long. Here the CDR3 reads CASSSGDRGRGTEAFF. CDR3 bases: TGCGCCAGCAGCTCGGGGGACAGGGGGCGCGGCACTGAAGCTTTCTTT.

The chain links TRBV7-9 to TRBJ1-1; the match to TRBD1 covers 9 bases. This CDR3 spans 13 amino acids. V lost 4 bases and J lost 8; bases outside the gene matches: 5. Germline V gene lookup returns CDR1 SEHNR and CDR2 FQNEAQ (reference sequence). CDR3: CASSYYGQGEAFF. The CDR3 DNA reads TGTGCCAGCAGCTACTATGGACAGGGGGAAGCTTTCTTT.

This clonotype was seen a few times. This chain connects TRBV14 to TRBJ2-1; perhaps TRBD2 as D (7 bases). The germline V and J ends were trimmed by 7 bases and 7 bases, with 17 bases remaining between them. This CDR3 spans 14 amino acids. The germline V gene encodes CDR1 SGHDN and CDR2 FVKESK. This CDR3 is CASTAEGGPNEQFF. The CDR3 nucleotides are TGTGCCAGCACCGCGGAGGGGGGGCCGAATGAGCAGTTCTTC.

By share, this clonotype ranks as large. The rearrangement joins TRBV30 to TRBJ2-6; unclear D gene. The CDR3 extends over 14 amino acids. CDR1 is GTSNPN and CDR2 is SVGIG in the germline V gene (reference sequence). With 0 bases removed from V and 5 bases from J, the gap between germline ends came to 8 bases. The CDR3 DNA follows: TGTGCCTGGAGTGTTAGCAGCTGGGCCAACGTCCTGACTTTC. It yields the protein CAWSVSSWANVLTF.

The chain is built from TRBV2 and TRBJ2-7, with D unclear. CDR1 is SNHLY, CDR2 FYNNEI, per germline. The CDR3 runs to 11 residues. Trimming took 7 bases from V and 5 from J, leaving 9 bases between them. This CDR3 is CASKDQDEQYF. CDR3 in DNA: TGTGCCAGCAAAGATCAAGACGAGCAGTACTTC.

This clonotype is deemed medium-sized. The CDR3 coding sequence is TGTGCCACCAGCAGAGCAGGCTTGCCCCAGCATTTT. Protein product: CATSRAGLPQHF. V gene TRBV15 combines with J gene TRBJ1-5; no clear D. Trimming took 1 base from V and 9 from J, leaving 7 bases between them. The CDR3 runs 12 residues. Germline CDR1 reads LNHNV; CDR2 reads YYDKDF (reference sequence). Combining the CDR3 with reference TRBV15 and TRBJ1-5 gives the whole variable domain DAMVIQNPRYQVTQFGKPVTLSCSQTLNHNVMYWYQQKSSQAPKLLFHYYDKDFNNEADTPDNFQSRRPNTSFCFLDIRSPGLGDTAMYLCATSRAGLPQHFGDGTRLSIL.

This clonotype appeared many times. The rearrangement links TRBV18 to TRBJ2-7, with a tentative D call TRBD2 (6 bases). The V end lost 6 bases, the J end lost 0 bases, and 12 bases lay between the germline ends. CDR3 length equals 14 residues. Germline V lookup: CDR1 KGHSH, CDR2 LQKENI. The CDR3 DNA follows: TGTGCCAGCTCTCGCGGACTAACCTCCTACGAGCAGTACTTC. It specifies CASSRGLTSYEQYF.

This clonotype is termed large. The chain combines TRBV19 with TRBJ2-1; D is undetermined. The CDR3 contains 15 residues. With 3 bases removed from V and 2 bases from J, the gap between germline ends came to 11 bases. The germline CDR1 and CDR2 sequences are LNHDA and SQIVND (reference sequence). The CDR3 nucleotides are TGTGCCAGTAGTATCGCGGTGAGAACCTACAATGAGCAGTTCTTC. Translating it yields CASSIAVRTYNEQFF.

This clonotype was seen repeatedly, ten times or more. J is TRBJ2-5 and V is TRBV6-2 or TRBV6-3; the match to TRBD2 covers 7 bases. Germline CDR1 reads MNHEY; CDR2 reads SVGEGT. The J segment lost 0 bases and the V segment lost 6 bases, leaving 7 bases of the junction unmatched. The CDR3 consists of 15 residues. The chain's CDR3 is CASSRLGGYQETQYF. Here the CDR3 DNA reads TGTGCCAGCAGCCGACTCGGGGGGTACCAAGAGACCCAGTACTTC.

This clonotype is labeled medium-sized. This chain joins TRBV5-4 and TRBJ2-3; D is undetermined. The CDR3 totals 16 residues. Trimming cost V 3 bases and J 0 bases, with 14 bases left between them. CDR1 SGHNT and CDR2 YYREEE come from the germline V gene (reference sequence). The CDR3 nucleotides read TGTGCCAGCAGCTCCTGGGCGCGGCGAAGCACAGATACGCAGTATTTT. It yields the protein CASSSWARRSTDTQYF.

By sample share, this clonotype is medium-sized. V is TRBV6-5 and J is TRBJ1-6; tentatively, D is TRBD1 (5 bases). Germline CDR1 reads MNHEY; CDR2 reads SVGAGI. Trimming stripped 6 bases from V and 9 bases from J, with 15 bases between. The CDR3 length is 14 residues. This CDR3 is CASRRAVGGSPLHF. The CDR3 DNA sequence: TGTGCCAGCAGGCGCGCGGTCGGGGGTTCACCCCTCCACTTT.

The chain uses TRBV5-1 and TRBJ1-4; D is ambiguous. There are 13 residues in the CDR3. V was shortened by 3 bases and J by 8 bases, with 11 bases between the two germline ends. Germline assignment: CDR1 SGHRS and CDR2 YFSETQ. CDR3 DNA: TGCGCCAGCAGCTCCGGGATCCCGGAAAAACTGTTTTTT. Translating it yields CASSSGIPEKLFF.

About this clonotype itself: A read error may produce the germline difference seen at one junction end. The chain recombines TRBV5-5 with TRBJ1-1; possible D gene TRBD1, 5 bases. CDR1 and CDR2 (germline): SGHKS, YYEKEE (reference sequence). This CDR3 region has 16 residues. The CDR3 protein is CASSLSSGGANTEAFF. The CDR3 bases are TGCGCCAGCAGCTTGTCTTCGGGGGGAGCGAACACTGAAGCTTTCTTT.

This chain connects TRBV4-3 to TRBJ2-3; 14 bases line up with TRBD2. This CDR3 has 18 amino acids. The germline CDR1 and CDR2 sequences are LGHNA and YSLEER. V lost 0 bases and J lost 4; bases outside the gene matches: 6. CDR3 region: CASSQDHGLAGGSDTQYF. The CDR3 nucleotides read TGCGCCAGCAGCCAAGATCATGGACTAGCGGGGGGCTCAGATACGCAGTATTTT.

The rearrangement uses TRBV5-1 and TRBJ2-5, with TRBD1 identical over 7 bases. The ends lost 3 bases at V and 1 base at J; junction bases unmatched: 6. The CDR3 has 15 amino acids. CDR1 is SGHRS, CDR2 YFSETQ, per germline. The CDR3 is CASSYGQATQETQYF. DNA for the CDR3: TGCGCCAGCAGCTATGGACAGGCTACCCAAGAGACCCAGTACTTC.

The rearrangement uses TRBV12-3 or TRBV12-4 and TRBJ1-6; D might be TRBD1 (5 bases). The CDR3 is 16 amino acids. V dropped 5 bases and J dropped 7 bases, with 18 bases sitting between them. The CDR3 nucleotides are TGTGCCAGCAGTCTCCCCGGCAGGAAGGGGAATTCACCCCTCCACTTT. It specifies CASSLPGRKGNSPLHF.

This clonotype is large in the sample. Germline and junction disagree at one end, which may indicate a read error. The CDR3 reads CSVNRGSFEQYF. The CDR3, as DNA: TGCAGCGTGAACAGGGGCTCCTTCGAGCAGTACTTC. The chain recombines TRBV29-1 with TRBJ2-7; 7 nucleotides match TRBD1. The germline CDR1 and CDR2 sequences are SQVTM and ANQGSEA. This CDR3 is built from 12 residues.

This rearrangement joins TRBV7-2 to TRBJ2-4; TRBD2 matches 9 bases. CDR1 is SGHTA and CDR2 is FQGNSA in the germline V gene. This CDR3 spans 20 amino acids. The J segment lost 0 bases and the V segment lost 2 bases, leaving 14 bases of the junction unmatched. DNA of the CDR3: TGTGCCAGCAGCTTACATTTCGCTAGCGGGATAGGTGGAGCCAAAAACATTCAGTACTTC. It yields the protein CASSLHFASGIGGAKNIQYF.

This chain uses TRBV28 with TRBJ2-4; D could derive from TRBD1 or TRBD2 (5 bases each). Germline V gene lookup returns CDR1 MDHEN and CDR2 SYDVKM. Trimming pared 6 bases from V and 9 bases from J, leaving 15 bases between. CDR3 length: 13 amino acids. DNA of the CDR3: TGTGCCAGCAGGCTCCAAGGGACGGGCATTCAGTACTTC. Its translation: CASRLQGTGIQYF.

V gene TRBV6-5 combines with J gene TRBJ2-7; D might be TRBD1 (5 bases). Per the germline V gene, CDR1 is MNHEY and CDR2 is SVGAGI. The V and J ends lost 4 bases and 1 base respectively, with 11 bases between them. The CDR3 has 14 amino acids. For the CDR3, the DNA is TGTGCCAGCAGTTCTGGGCAGGGATCCTACGAGCAGTACTTC. It codes for CASSSGQGSYEQYF.

This clonotype was detected only a few times. The rearrangement links TRBV20-1 to TRBJ1-1, with 8 bases aligning to TRBD1. CDR3 length equals 15 residues. From germline, CDR1 is DFQATT and CDR2 SNEGSKA (reference sequence). With V trimmed by 2 bases and J by 5 bases, 10 bases remained unmatched. Written as DNA, the CDR3 is TGCAGTGCTAGACCGTATACAGGGGGAGGTACTGAAGCTTTCTTT. It encodes CSARPYTGGGTEAFF.

This clonotype was seen a handful of times. V and J are TRBV20-1 and TRBJ2-5; TRBD2 agrees at 8 bases. J gave up 7 bases and V 2 bases, and 12 bases lay outside the gene matches. The CDR3 totals 15 residues. From germline, CDR1 is DFQATT and CDR2 SNEGSKA (reference sequence). The CDR3 protein is CSARKASGGVGTQYF. CDR3 bases: TGCAGTGCTAGAAAGGCCAGCGGGGGAGTCGGGACCCAGTACTTC.

The J gene is TRBJ1-1, the V gene TRBV20-1; 9 bases line up with TRBD1. J was trimmed by 2 bases and V by 6 bases; bases with no gene match: 13. This CDR3 spans 16 amino acids. CDR1 and CDR2 (germline): DFQATT, SNEGSKA (reference sequence). As DNA, the CDR3 is TGCAGTGCCCAAAGAACAGGGGGCGCGGCCAACACTGAAGCTTTCTTT. It translates to CSAQRTGGAANTEAFF.

This clonotype was seen ten or more times. V usage is TRBV6-5 and J usage is TRBJ1-2; D is perhaps TRBD1 (5 bases). Germline V gene sequence: CDR1 MNHEY, CDR2 SVGAGI. CDR3 size: 13 residues. Trimming took off 6 bases at V and 6 bases at J, with 14 bases between the two ends. The CDR3 sequence is CASSWGSGDGYTF. CDR3 sequence (DNA): TGTGCCAGCAGCTGGGGGAGCGGGGATGGCTACACCTTC.

This clonotype was observed many times. The V gene is TRBV20-1, the J gene TRBJ2-5, with TRBD2 matching 9 bases. Germline lookup yields CDR1 DFQATT and CDR2 SNEGSKA (reference sequence). CDR3 size: 14 residues. J lost 5 bases, V lost 0 bases, and 4 bases had no gene match. CDR3 sequence (DNA): TGCAGTGCTAGAGATCTTAGCGGGAGTGAGACCCAGTACTTC. As protein: CSARDLSGSETQYF.

The rearrangement joins TRBV9 to TRBJ2-2; 7 bases are a match to TRBD1. With 3 bases clipped from V and 7 bases from J, the junction kept 9 bases outside the gene matches. Germline V gives CDR1 SGDLS, CDR2 YYNGEE. The CDR3 consists of 15 residues. CDR3 region: CASSDRQGPSGELFF. CDR3 nucleotide sequence: TGTGCCAGCAGCGACCGACAGGGACCGAGCGGGGAGCTGTTTTTT.

This clonotype is classed as medium-sized. The chain combines TRBV7-9 with TRBJ2-5; possibly TRBD1 for D (5 bases). The CDR3 spans 13 residues. The germline V gene encodes CDR1 SEHNR and CDR2 FQNEAQ (reference sequence). The V gene lost 3 bases and the J gene lost 5 bases, with 10 bases spanning the gap. The CDR3 protein is CASSFMGLETQYF. CDR3 DNA sequence: TGTGCCAGCAGCTTCATGGGGCTGGAGACCCAGTACTTC.